Listed below are T cell receptor beta chains from one sample, sequenced in a study of response to subunit inactivated influenza vaccine. A single record per CDR3 protein comes from TCRdb applying MiXCR to the RT-PCR reads. Altogether 650,000 or so distinct CDR3 sequences are present, about 14% being singletons, with the ten largest covering 6% to 9.5%. The specimen comprised PBMCs from blood, sampled 14 to 15 days before vaccination. Receptors originate from a middle-aged man who received an inactivated influenza vaccine. Both conserved end residues are part of each CDR3. D genes are given only for firm matches. Clone size is given for some rows only: seen once, a few or many times, or a class if the clone is expanded.

TRBD1	few	TRBV12-3/TRBV12-4	TRBJ1-2	CASSFRTGGDNGYTF	TGTGCCAGCAGTTTCCGGACAGGGGGTGACAATGGCTACACCTTC
NA	NA	TRBV12-3/TRBV12-4	TRBJ1-3	CASSPRSPRIGNTIYF	TGTGCCAGCAGTCCCAGGTCCCCGAGAATCGGAAACACCATATATTTT
NA	NA	TRBV29-1	TRBJ2-1	CSVEEGADPFPNEQFF	TGCAGCGTTGAAGAAGGGGCAGACCCTTTTCCCAATGAGCAGTTCTTC
NA	NA	TRBV4-3	TRBJ2-2	CASSQDYAQNTGELFF	TGCGCCAGCAGCCAAGATTACGCACAGAACACCGGGGAGCTGTTTTTT
NA	many	TRBV11-2	TRBJ2-1	CASSASRGLYNEQFF	TGTGCCAGCAGCGCCAGCCGGGGGCTCTACAATGAGCAGTTCTTC
TRBD2	few	TRBV7-2	TRBJ2-1	CASRELAGDNNEQFF	TGTGCCAGCAGAGAACTAGCGGGGGATAACAATGAGCAGTTCTTC
NA	few	TRBV3-1	TRBJ2-5	CASSQVLGPQETQYF	TGTGCCAGCAGCCAAGTCCTGGGACCACAAGAGACCCAGTACTTC
NA	NA	TRBV18	TRBJ2-2	CASSPPPGNTGELFF	TGTGCCAGCTCACCACCCCCAGGGAACACCGGGGAGCTGTTTTTT
TRBD2	few	TRBV5-1	TRBJ2-3	CASSTGWEGSDTQYF	TGCGCCAGCAGTACTGGCTGGGAGGGAAGCGATACGCAGTATTTT
TRBD1	few	TRBV7-8	TRBJ2-2	CASSLAAQGANTGELFF	TGTGCCAGCAGCTTAGCAGCTCAGGGGGCAAACACCGGGGAGCTGTTTTTT
NA	few	TRBV6-1	TRBJ2-2	CASRSTGYLTGELFF	TGTGCCAGCAGGTCCACGGGGTACCTCACCGGGGAGCTGTTTTTT
NA	NA	TRBV3-1	TRBJ2-5	CASSQDLVFQGEETQYF	TGTGCCAGCAGCCAAGATCTGGTCTTCCAGGGTGAAGAGACCCAGTACTTC
TRBD2	few	TRBV6-2/TRBV6-3	TRBJ2-2	CASSYPRGLAANTGELFF	TGTGCCAGCAGTTACCCCAGGGGACTAGCGGCGAACACCGGGGAGCTGTTTTTT
NA	few	TRBV29-1	TRBJ2-7	CSVEDCQKVYEQYF	TGCAGCGTTGAAGATTGCCAGAAAGTCTACGAGCAGTACTTC
NA	NA	TRBV6-2/TRBV6-3	TRBJ2-7	CASRQVWGGSYEQYF	TGTGCCAGCAGGCAGGTTTGGGGTGGCTCCTACGAGCAGTACTTC
NA	NA	TRBV2	TRBJ1-1	CASSDHGGTEAFF	TGTGCCAGCAGTGATCATGGGGGTACTGAAGCTTTCTTT
NA	NA	TRBV29-1	TRBJ1-2	CSVLTLGRDGYTF	TGCAGCGTCCTGACTTTGGGACGGGATGGCTACACCTTC
NA	many	TRBV9	TRBJ2-2	CASSVDGSGSTGELFF	TGTGCCAGCAGCGTAGACGGCAGTGGATCCACCGGGGAGCTGTTTTTT
NA	few	TRBV20-1	TRBJ2-5	CSATRSQETQYF	TGCAGTGCTACAAGGAGCCAAGAGACCCAGTACTTC
TRBD2	few	TRBV11-2	TRBJ2-3	CASSLGIGGDTDTQYF	TGTGCCAGCAGCTTAGGAATCGGGGGGGACACAGATACGCAGTATTTT
TRBD2	few	TRBV6-1	TRBJ2-1	CASSESQGSGRASGNEQFF	TGTGCCAGCAGTGAATCCCAAGGTAGCGGGAGGGCCTCTGGCAATGAGCAGTTCTTC
TRBD1	NA	TRBV29-1	TRBJ2-7	CSVEATSPGQVTYEQYF	TGCAGCGTTGAAGCAACCTCCCCGGGACAGGTCACCTACGAGCAGTACTTC
NA	NA	TRBV4-2	TRBJ2-3	CASSQLTGGTDTQYF	TGTGCCAGCAGCCAGTTGACAGGAGGCACAGATACGCAGTATTTT
NA	NA	TRBV28	TRBJ2-6	CASTRGGFSGANVLTF	TGTGCCAGCACCAGGGGGGGTTTCTCTGGGGCCAACGTCCTGACTTTC
NA	NA	TRBV5-1	TRBJ2-7	CASSLVPSGGSYEQYF	TGCGCCAGCAGCTTGGTTCCCTCTGGAGGGTCCTACGAGCAGTACTTC
NA	many	TRBV20-1	TRBJ2-1	CSATPSDNEQFF	TGCAGTGCCACCCCAAGCGACAATGAGCAGTTCTTC
TRBD1	NA	TRBV28	TRBJ2-3	CASSPPGQGGTYTQYF	TGTGCCAGCAGTCCACCGGGACAGGGGGGTACCTATACGCAGTATTTT
NA	many	TRBV10-3	TRBJ1-4	CASTTATNEKLFF	TGTGCCTCCACGACTGCAACTAATGAAAAACTGTTTTTT
NA	many	TRBV5-1	TRBJ2-7	CASSVSYFYEQYF	TGCGCCAGCAGCGTAAGCTACTTTTACGAGCAGTACTTC
NA	NA	TRBV7-9	TRBJ2-1	CASSFRELGPEQFF	TGTGCCAGCAGCTTTCGGGAGTTGGGTCCTGAGCAGTTCTTC
NA	NA	TRBV4-1	TRBJ2-7	CASSQVPTDTYEQYF	TGCGCCAGCAGCCAAGTCCCGACAGATACATACGAGCAGTACTTC
NA	NA	TRBV6-5	TRBJ2-5	CASSSTGRRETQYF	TGTGCCAGCAGTTCGACAGGGAGGCGGGAGACCCAGTACTTC
NA	NA	TRBV21-1	TRBJ1-3	CASSNQGARGNTIYF	TGTGCCAGCAGCAACCAGGGGGCGAGGGGAAACACCATATATTTT
NA	NA	TRBV5-1	TRBJ2-5	CASSLLSSSQETQYF	TGCGCCAGCAGCTTGTTGTCCTCTTCTCAAGAGACCCAGTACTTC
NA	few	TRBV20-1	TRBJ1-1	CSARKARWGTEAFF	TGCAGTGCTAGAAAAGCCAGGTGGGGGACTGAAGCTTTCTTT
NA	NA	TRBV10-1	TRBJ2-1	CASSDRTQDRRQFF	TGCGCCAGCAGTGATCGGACCCAGGACAGAAGGCAGTTCTTC
TRBD1	NA	TRBV4-3	TRBJ1-4	CASSQDQGANEKLFF	TGCGCCAGCAGCCAAGATCAGGGGGCAAATGAAAAACTGTTTTTT
TRBD1	few	TRBV7-2	TRBJ2-7	CASRRGQGLITYEQYF	TGTGCCAGCAGGAGGGGACAGGGGCTTATTACGTACGAGCAGTACTTC
NA	few	TRBV6-5	TRBJ1-1	CASSYTGMNTEAFF	TGTGCCAGCAGTTACACGGGCATGAACACTGAAGCTTTCTTT
NA	NA	TRBV20-1	TRBJ2-3	CSATKLTDTQYF	TGCAGTGCTACCAAACTAACAGATACGCAGTATTTT
NA	few	TRBV6-1	TRBJ2-2	CASRAGSSAGELFF	TGTGCCAGCAGAGCAGGGAGTTCTGCCGGGGAGCTGTTTTTT
NA	few	TRBV18	TRBJ2-2	CASDNRGDTGELFF	TGTGCCAGCGATAATAGAGGTGACACCGGGGAGCTGTTTTTT
NA	NA	TRBV4-1	TRBJ2-5	CASSPHRSQETQYF	TGCGCCAGCAGCCCCCACAGGTCCCAAGAGACCCAGTACTTC
NA	many	TRBV20-1	TRBJ2-1	CSARDGGGGSYNEQFF	TGCAGTGCTAGAGATGGGGGAGGGGGCTCCTACAATGAGCAGTTCTTC
TRBD1	many	TRBV6-5	TRBJ1-2	CASSYSGTGKHYGYTF	TGTGCCAGCAGTTACAGTGGGACAGGGAAGCACTATGGCTACACCTTC
NA	NA	TRBV4-3	TRBJ2-2	CASSQDSGHGELFF	TGCGCCAGCAGCCAAGATTCAGGCCACGGGGAGCTGTTTTTT
NA	many	TRBV20-1	TRBJ2-3	CSARDRRAQYF	TGCAGTGCTAGAGATAGGCGGGCCCAGTATTTT
NA	NA	TRBV4-2	TRBJ2-3	CASSQGVGPSTDTQYF	TGTGCCAGCAGCCAAGGGGTTGGCCCGAGCACAGATACGCAGTATTTT
NA	few	TRBV11-2	TRBJ2-1	CASSLVGSPWDNEQFF	TGTGCCAGCAGCTTAGTAGGTTCGCCCTGGGACAATGAGCAGTTCTTC
TRBD2	many	TRBV4-3	TRBJ2-3	CASSQGSSGGADTQYF	TGCGCCAGCAGCCAAGGCAGTAGCGGGGGGGCCGATACGCAGTATTTT
NA	NA	TRBV3-1	TRBJ1-1	CASSQGGITVRAEAFF	TGTGCCAGCAGCCAAGGAGGGATAACGGTGAGGGCTGAAGCTTTCTTT
NA	few	TRBV30	TRBJ2-1	CAWSVGRPVGAEQFF	TGTGCCTGGAGTGTAGGGAGGCCCGTGGGTGCTGAGCAGTTCTTC
TRBD2	many	TRBV12-3/TRBV12-4	TRBJ2-7	CASSPGLAGVEQYF	TGTGCCAGCAGCCCGGGACTAGCGGGAGTCGAGCAGTACTTC